This TCR beta chain was captured in a study of siplizumab effects on memory and regulatory T cells. Overall study findings and caveats: Apparently key alloresponse contributors, naive T cells also seemed more diverse than memory cells. Memory cells that were CD4+ and unstimulated gave rise to alloreactive sequences, which siplizumab significantly reduced.

Only in-frame clones appear in the TCRdb table, and some are missing; sequencing was by immunoSEQ multiplex PCR. The sample carries approximately 100,000 clones, nearly 95% recorded once. Turning to this clone: The antigen remains undetermined.

CDR1 is SGHRS, CDR2 YFSETQ, per germline. CDR3 length equals 14 residues. V lost 4 bases and J lost 3, with 14 bases in between. The rearrangement links TRBV5-1 to TRBJ2-7; possible D gene TRBD2, 5 bases. The source is a human donor in good health. Sequenced input: Tregs sorted from blood. The DNA of the CDR3 is TGCGCCAGCAGCCCCACTCTAGCCTTCTACGAGCAGTACTTC. Translating gives CASSPTLAFYEQYF.